A single sample gave rise to the 15 T cell receptor beta chains below, sequenced in a study of blood T cell repertoires in COVID-19. The protocol was immunoSEQ multiplex PCR, while the TCRdb copy is restricted to in-frame clones and leaves out a portion. There are a few hundred thousand clones in the sample; 84% occur only once, and 15% to 19% lies in the top ten. Input material: peripheral blood. The receptors stem from a person aged 70 to 79 with COVID-19, enrolled during active disease.

The V call is TRBV4-3, the J call TRBJ1-2; D uncertain. The CDR3 consists of 15 residues. The germline V gene has CDR1 LGHNA and CDR2 YSLEER. V lost 1 base to trimming and J lost 7 bases, with 16 bases between them. The CDR3 is CASSQVGGSRVGYTF. Here the CDR3 DNA reads TGCGCCAGCAGCCAAGTGGGTGGGTCGAGGGTTGGCTACACCTTC.

The CDR3 DNA follows: TGTGCCAGCAGTGAATTTGGACTGCACACTGAAGCTTTCTTT. This codes for CASSEFGLHTEAFF. The V and J genes are TRBV25-1 and TRBJ1-1; no firm D call. Germline V CDR1 and CDR2: MGHDK, SYGVNS. The CDR3 has 14 amino acids. The V gene lost 1 base and the J gene lost 3 bases, with 9 bases spanning the gap.

This chain connects TRBV28 to TRBJ2-1, with 11 bases identical to TRBD2. Germline assignment: CDR1 MDHEN and CDR2 SYDVKM. V dropped 2 bases and J dropped 5; count of bases not matched to a gene: 2. This CDR3 contains 15 residues. This CDR3 reads CASSLIAGGHNEQFF. In nucleotides, the CDR3 is TGTGCCAGCAGTTTAATAGCGGGGGGGCACAATGAGCAGTTCTTC.

This chain uses TRBV7-2 with TRBJ2-1; D possibly corresponds to TRBD2 (5 bases). Germline values: CDR1 SGHTA, CDR2 FQGNSA. Trimming took 4 bases from V and 0 from J, leaving 10 bases between them. This CDR3 is 15 amino acids long. The CDR3 DNA reads as TGTGCCAGCAGCTCCGGACTCAGCTCCTACAATGAGCAGTTCTTC. The encoded protein is CASSSGLSSYNEQFF.

The chain has TRBV7-2 and TRBJ2-1, with D perhaps TRBD1 (6 bases). Trimming left V 4 bases short and J 6 bases short, with 13 bases between. There are 14 residues in the CDR3. Germline V gene sequence: CDR1 SGHTA, CDR2 FQGNSA. The CDR3 sequence is CASSSSRTVNEQFF. CDR3 coding DNA: TGTGCCAGCAGCTCTTCCCGGACAGTCAATGAGCAGTTCTTC.

The chain employs TRBV9 and TRBJ2-2; TRBD2 aligns across 9 bases. Germline lookup yields CDR1 SGDLS and CDR2 YYNGEE. V shed 3 bases, J shed 4 bases, and the junction held 7 bases outside the gene matches. This CDR3 is built from 16 residues. CDR3 in amino acids: CASSALGAGGTGELFF. The CDR3 DNA sequence: TGTGCCAGCAGCGCCCTGGGAGCGGGAGGCACCGGGGAGCTGTTTTTT.

This clone was found a few times. The chain links TRBV12-3 or TRBV12-4 to TRBJ2-1; 8 bases agree with TRBD1. The CDR3 contains 11 residues. The V segment lost 7 bases and the J segment 8 bases; nucleotides outside the gene matches: 1. For the CDR3, the DNA is TGTGCCAGCACCAGGGGGCATGAGCAGTTCTTC. Its translation is CASTRGHEQFF.

V usage is TRBV3-1 (or the pseudogene TRBV3-2) and J usage is TRBJ2-4; 8 positions match TRBD1. Unmatched junction bases numbered 3, after V lost 4 bases and J lost 4 bases. The CDR3 contains 14 residues. The germline V gene encodes CDR1 LGHDT and CDR2 YNNKEL (reference sequence). The CDR3 is CASSPQGAKNIQYF. The CDR3 DNA reads TGTGCCAGCAGCCCCCAGGGGGCGAAAAACATTCAGTACTTC.

The chain couples TRBV7-3 to TRBJ2-3; 8 nucleotides line up with TRBD1. The CDR3 extends over 15 amino acids. Germline V gene sequence: CDR1 SGHTA, CDR2 FQGTGA. V gave up 4 bases and J gave up 1 base; unmatched junction bases: 4. CDR3 DNA: TGTGCCAGCAGCTCAACAGGGGGACGCACAGATACGCAGTATTTT. This codes for CASSSTGGRTDTQYF.

V and J are TRBV7-2 and TRBJ2-7; 8 bases align to TRBD2. Germline trimming cut 3 bases from V and 0 bases from J; bases unmatched to any gene: 1. Germline CDR1 SGHTA, CDR2 FQGNSA. There are 14 residues in the CDR3. The CDR3 spells CASSFSGISYEQYF. The CDR3, as DNA: TGTGCCAGCAGCTTTAGCGGGATCTCCTACGAGCAGTACTTC.

CDR3: CASSSRTSRGGTQYF. CDR3 bases: TGTGCCAGCAGCTCCCGGACTAGCCGCGGGGGGACCCAGTACTTC. This chain uses TRBV6-2 or TRBV6-3 with TRBJ2-5; 8 nucleotides match TRBD2. The CDR3 is 15 residues long. Trimming took 6 bases from V and 7 from J; bases not matched to a gene: 13. CDR1 and CDR2 from the germline V gene are MNHEY and SVGEGT.

The chain carries TRBV5-1 and TRBJ2-7, with 10 bases fitting TRBD2. Trimming at V came to 4 bases and at J to 0 bases, leaving 10 bases not matched to a gene. Germline V gives CDR1 SGHRS, CDR2 YFSETQ. The CDR3 length is 17 residues. CDR3 loop: CASSRGAAGGSSYEQYF. CDR3 sequence (DNA): TGCGCCAGCAGCCGTGGGGCAGCGGGAGGGAGCTCCTACGAGCAGTACTTC.

The chain has TRBV7-2 and TRBJ2-1, with D possibly TRBD2 on 6 matching bases. CDR3 length: 16 residues. Trimming removed 0 bases from V and 1 base from J, with 10 bases in between. The germline CDR1 and CDR2 sequences are SGHTA and FQGNSA. CDR3 nucleotide sequence: TGTGCCAGCAGCTTAGCGGGGGGTCTGTCCTACAATGAGCAGTTCTTC. As protein: CASSLAGGLSYNEQFF.

For this clone: This same CDR3 is encoded by further DNA sequences in the sample. The rearrangement uses TRBV28 and TRBJ1-2; 9 nucleotides align to TRBD1. This CDR3 has 14 amino acids. CDR1 is MDHEN, CDR2 SYDVKM, per germline. J lost 5 bases, V lost 5 bases, and 6 bases had no gene match. The CDR3 DNA reads TGTGCCAGCAGTCCCCCGGGACAGGGATATGGCTACACCTTC. Protein product: CASSPPGQGYGYTF.

The CDR3 here is CSVRTGMSSGANVLTF. The CDR3 DNA sequence: TGCAGCGTCAGGACAGGGATGTCCTCTGGGGCCAACGTCCTGACTTTC. V gene TRBV29-1 combines with J gene TRBJ2-6; 8 positions agree with TRBD1. There are 16 residues in the CDR3. J lost 0 bases, V lost 6 bases, and 7 bases had no gene match. The germline V gene has CDR1 SQVTM and CDR2 ANQGSEA.